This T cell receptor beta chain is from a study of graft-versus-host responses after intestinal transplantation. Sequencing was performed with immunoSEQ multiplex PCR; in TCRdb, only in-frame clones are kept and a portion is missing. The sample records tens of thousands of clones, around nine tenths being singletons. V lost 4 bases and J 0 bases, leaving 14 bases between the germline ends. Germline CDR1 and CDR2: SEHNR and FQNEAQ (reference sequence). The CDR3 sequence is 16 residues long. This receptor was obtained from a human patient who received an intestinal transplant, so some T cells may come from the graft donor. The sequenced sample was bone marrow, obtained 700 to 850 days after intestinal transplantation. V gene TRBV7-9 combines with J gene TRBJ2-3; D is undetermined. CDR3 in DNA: TGTGCCAGCAGCTCGAATAGGGCCTCTAGCACAGATACGCAGTATTTT. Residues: CASSSNRASSTDTQYF.